This T cell receptor (beta chain) originates from a study of T cells in Graves' hyperthyroidism and ophthalmopathy. This clonotype was seen at least ten times. What was amplified from RNA transcripts were TCR beta CDR3 regions. First-round RT-PCR with HTBI primers amplified the TCR CDR3 region. TCRdb fed the multiplex PCR reads into MiXCR, producing one record per CDR3 protein. Here the sample spans under 650,000 distinct CDR3 sequences, roughly 15% being singletons. This CDR3 comprises 16 residues. After removal of 3 bases from V and 2 bases from J, the junction contained 8 bases not matched to a gene. The V gene's germline CDR1 is SEHNR and CDR2 FQNEAQ (reference sequence). Aged 18 to 65, the patients had hyperthyroidism that was newly diagnosed and had lasted under 2 months. Orbital computed tomography and thyroid ultrasound, together with serum TRAb and thyroxine and clinical symptoms, were used for diagnoses.

The chain has TRBV7-9 and TRBJ2-5, with 8 bases fitting TRBD1. The sequencing input was blood. This receptor was identified in a woman younger than 45 with Graves' hyperthyroidism. The CDR3 DNA is TGTGCCAGCAGCTTTCCACGGACAGGGCGACAAGAGACCCAGTACTTC. This codes for CASSFPRTGRQETQYF.